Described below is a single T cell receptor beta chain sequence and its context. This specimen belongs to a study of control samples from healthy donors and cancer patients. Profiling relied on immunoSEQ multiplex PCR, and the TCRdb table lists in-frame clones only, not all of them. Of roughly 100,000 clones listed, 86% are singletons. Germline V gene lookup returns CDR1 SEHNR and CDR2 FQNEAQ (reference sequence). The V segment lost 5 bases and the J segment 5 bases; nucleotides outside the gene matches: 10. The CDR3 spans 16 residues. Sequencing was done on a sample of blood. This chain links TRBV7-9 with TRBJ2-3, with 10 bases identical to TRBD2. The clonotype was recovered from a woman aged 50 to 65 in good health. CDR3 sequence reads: CASSPTASGSRDTQYF. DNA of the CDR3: TGTGCCAGCAGCCCCACGGCTAGCGGGAGTAGAGATACGCAGTATTTT.